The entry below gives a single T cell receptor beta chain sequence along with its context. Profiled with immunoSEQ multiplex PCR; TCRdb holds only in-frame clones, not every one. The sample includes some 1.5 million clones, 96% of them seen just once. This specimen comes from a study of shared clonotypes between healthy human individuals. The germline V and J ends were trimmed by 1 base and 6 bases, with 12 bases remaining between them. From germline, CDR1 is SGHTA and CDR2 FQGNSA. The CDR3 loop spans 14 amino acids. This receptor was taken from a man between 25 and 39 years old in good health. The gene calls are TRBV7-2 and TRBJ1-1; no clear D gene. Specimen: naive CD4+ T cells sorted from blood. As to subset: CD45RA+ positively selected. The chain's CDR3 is CASSLELGFSEAFF. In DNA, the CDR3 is TGTGCCAGCAGCTTAGAGCTGGGTTTCTCTGAAGCTTTCTTT.